This T cell receptor (beta chain) appears in the sequencing data of a study of breast tumors, draining lymph nodes, adjacent tissues. V lost 1 base to trimming and J lost 5 bases; unmatched junction nucleotides: 1. This CDR3 comprises 13 residues. Looked up from germline, CDR1 is SEHNR and CDR2 is FQNEAQ (reference sequence). MiXCR was run by TCRdb on the multiplex PCR reads, yielding one entry per CDR3 protein. The sample has about 270,000 distinct CDR3 sequences; around 30% are singletons. Samples came from axillary lymph nodes draining the breast cancer. Sequencing used axillary lymph node tissue. The sequence derives from a female donor with breast cancer. Some clones in this sample may be carry-over from other donors' samples. The chain links TRBV7-9 to TRBJ1-1; TRBD1 matches at 7 bases. The CDR3: CASSLGQGTEAFF. The CDR3 DNA reads as TGTGCCAGCAGCTTAGGACAGGGAACTGAAGCTTTCTTT.